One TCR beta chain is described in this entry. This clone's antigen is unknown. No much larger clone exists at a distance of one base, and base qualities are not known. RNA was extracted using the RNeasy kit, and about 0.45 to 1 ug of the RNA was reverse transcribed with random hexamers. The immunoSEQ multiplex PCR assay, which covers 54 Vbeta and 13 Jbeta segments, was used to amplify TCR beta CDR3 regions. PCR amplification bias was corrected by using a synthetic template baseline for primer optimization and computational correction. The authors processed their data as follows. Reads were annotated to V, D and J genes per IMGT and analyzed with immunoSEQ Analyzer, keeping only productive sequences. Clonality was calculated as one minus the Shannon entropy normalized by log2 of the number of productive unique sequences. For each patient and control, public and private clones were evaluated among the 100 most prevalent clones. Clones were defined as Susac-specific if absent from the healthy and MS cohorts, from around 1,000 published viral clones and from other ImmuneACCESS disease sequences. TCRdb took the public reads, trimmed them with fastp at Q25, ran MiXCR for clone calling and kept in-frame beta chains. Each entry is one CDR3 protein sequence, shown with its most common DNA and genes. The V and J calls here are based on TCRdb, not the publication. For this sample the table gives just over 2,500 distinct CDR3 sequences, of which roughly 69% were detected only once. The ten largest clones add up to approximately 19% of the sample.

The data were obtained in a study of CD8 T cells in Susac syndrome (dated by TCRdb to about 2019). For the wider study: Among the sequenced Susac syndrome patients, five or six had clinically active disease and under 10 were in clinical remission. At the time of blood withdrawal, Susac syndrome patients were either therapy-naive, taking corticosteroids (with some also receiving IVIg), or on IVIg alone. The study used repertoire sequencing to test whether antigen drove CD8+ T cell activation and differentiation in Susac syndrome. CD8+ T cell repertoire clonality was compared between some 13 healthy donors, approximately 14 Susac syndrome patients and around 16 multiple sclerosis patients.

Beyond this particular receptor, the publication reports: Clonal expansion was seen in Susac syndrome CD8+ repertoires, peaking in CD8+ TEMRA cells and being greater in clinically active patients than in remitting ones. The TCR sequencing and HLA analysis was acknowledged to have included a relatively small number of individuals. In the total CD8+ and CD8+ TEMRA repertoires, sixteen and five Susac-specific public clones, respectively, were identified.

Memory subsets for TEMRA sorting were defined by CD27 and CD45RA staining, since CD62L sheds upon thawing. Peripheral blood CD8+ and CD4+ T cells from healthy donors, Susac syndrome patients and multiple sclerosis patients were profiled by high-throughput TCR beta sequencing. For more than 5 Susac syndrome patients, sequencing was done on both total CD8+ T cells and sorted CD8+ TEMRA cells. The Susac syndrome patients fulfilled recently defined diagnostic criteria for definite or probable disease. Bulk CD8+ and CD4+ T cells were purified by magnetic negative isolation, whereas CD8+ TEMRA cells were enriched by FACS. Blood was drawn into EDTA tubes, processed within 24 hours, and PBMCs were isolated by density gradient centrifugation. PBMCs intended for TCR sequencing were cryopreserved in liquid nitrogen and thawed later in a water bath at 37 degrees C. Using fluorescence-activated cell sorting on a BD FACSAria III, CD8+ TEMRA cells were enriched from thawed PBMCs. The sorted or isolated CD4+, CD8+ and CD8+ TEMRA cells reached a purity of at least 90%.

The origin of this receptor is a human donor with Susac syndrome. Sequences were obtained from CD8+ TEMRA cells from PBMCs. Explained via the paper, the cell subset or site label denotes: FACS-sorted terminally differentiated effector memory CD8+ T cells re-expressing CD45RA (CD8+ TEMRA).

The DNA is as follows: TGTGCCAGCAACCTCTTCCGTGGAGCCCCGCTAGGGGAGTACCAAGAGACCCAGTACTTC. The encoded protein is CASNLFRGAPLGEYQETQYF. Here the chain combines TRBV28 and TRBJ2-5; the D gene may be TRBD1 or TRBD2, since each aligns over 5 bases. V loses 7 bases of germline sequence and J loses 0 bases, and the interval between the two ends is 30 bases. Per the germline V gene, MDHEN is the CDR1 and SYDVKM is the CDR2. Taken from cysteine to phenylalanine, the CDR3 has 20 residues. The only DNA kept is the CDR3, 60 bases in frame from the first base.